The source of this T cell receptor (beta chain) is a study of blood T cell repertoires in COVID-19 (dated by TCRdb to the early 2020s). Regarding the complete study: The collaborator samples originated in the United States, Italy and Spain and spanned the acute and convalescent phases of COVID-19. The prospective study material was composed of cDNA or gDNA derived from T cells, B-cell-depleted T cells, or PBMCs. Deeply sampled blood TCRbeta repertoires from subjects exposed to, actively infected with, or recovered from COVID-19 were included in the dataset. The repertoires were made available in a free public database intended to serve as a resource for research on the immune response to SARS-CoV-2. The samples were drawn from the first 160 participants of the ongoing ImmuneRACE study and from 1,254 subjects provided by 6 global collaborators. The sample metadata nearly always contained a de-identified subject ID, COVID-19 status, age in years and sex. Where HLA class I and class II types were available, the types were taken from metadata supplied by the sample provider, not from assay-based typing.

The paper's findings and limits, for the study overall: How much clinical and demographic metadata was included differed by source and by participant, and the metadata was provided uncurated.

TCRbeta CDR3 regions were amplified from genomic DNA by means of the immunoSEQ Assay, a bias-controlled multiplex PCR. The study's own analysis went as follows. Within the assay, amplification of reference gene primers was used to estimate how many nucleated cells each sample contained. Sequence reads were collapsed and filtered to measure the absolute abundance of every unique TCRbeta CDR3 rearrangement. Productive Simpson clonality was computed per sample as the square root of Simpson's diversity index over productive rearrangements. The table was pulled from immuneACCESS by TCRdb, which kept in-frame rearrangements only. Such tables lose some clones; where checked, under half of the loss comes from unresolved V genes, and the rest has no known cause. That table supplies the V and J calls and clone size; D and trimming were determined from the DNA. The sample data list 180,000 or so clones, and roughly three quarters of these were observed just once. The ten largest clones capture more than 6.5% of the sample.

Each collaborating institution followed its own protocols to collect whole blood in K2EDTA tubes. Collaborator samples were shipped for TCRbeta analysis as frozen whole blood, isolated PBMCs, or DNA extracted from either sample type. Turning to this clone: There is no known antigen for this receptor. Base qualities were left out, and no much larger clone turns up one base away.

This receptor was obtained from a woman aged 45-65 years with active or convalescent COVID-19. Sequencing input: peripheral blood.

The nucleotides are TGTGCCAGCAGGCGACAGGGGGGCGGTGAAAAACTGTTTTTT. Translated, this gives CASRRQGGGEKLFF. The sequence is built from TRBV2 and TRBJ1-4, and TRBD1 aligns with 9 junction nucleotides. For this chain, trimming is 6 bases at the V end and 7 bases at the J end, and the number of junction bases without a gene match is 6. Its CDR3 holds 14 amino acids, cysteine through phenylalanine. Of all the DNA, just the CDR3 is kept, 42 bases in frame from base 1. CDR1 and CDR2 (SNHLY, FYNNEI) derive from the germline V gene.